Listed here are 8 T cell receptor beta chains from one sample, sequenced in a study of breast tumors, draining lymph nodes, adjacent tissues. The lymph nodes were axillary draining lymph nodes from breast cancer patients. TCRdb reprocessed the multiplex PCR reads via MiXCR and lists one record per CDR3 protein. Here the sample spans around 230,000 distinct CDR3 sequences, around 32% being singletons. Material: axillary lymph node tissue. All receptors come from a female donor with breast cancer. Some clones in this sample may be carry-over from other donors' samples.

Turning to this clonotype: This may be a read error, as it is one base from a much larger clone. V and J are TRBV11-3 and TRBJ2-4, with D possibly TRBD2 on 5 matching bases. The CDR3 has 13 residues. CDR1 is SGHNT, CDR2 YENEEA, per germline. The CDR3 bases are TGTGCCGGCAGCCCCGGAAGCGGAAACATTCAGTACTTC. Amino acids: CAGSPGSGNIQYF. Looking up the rest from reference TRBV11-3 and TRBJ2-4 gives the full variable domain: EAGVVQSPRYKIIEKKQPVAFWCNPISGHNTLYWYLQNLGQGPELLIRYENEEAVDDSQLPKDRFSAERLKGVDSTLKIQPAELGDSAVYLCAGSPGSGNIQYFGAGTRLSVL.

This clonotype was found many times. The J gene is TRBJ2-7, the V gene TRBV7-4, with D hard to call. CDR3 length equals 12 residues. V shed 5 bases and J shed 9 bases, with 14 bases lying between them. Germline V CDR1 and CDR2: SGHVT, SQSDAQ. The CDR3 DNA follows: TGTGCCAGCAGCCGCCCGTCGCTAGGGCAGTACTTC. Translating it yields CASSRPSLGQYF.

V is TRBV6-4 and J is TRBJ2-3; tentatively, D is TRBD2 (5 bases). CDR3 length: 16 amino acids. The V end was cut by 6 bases, the J end by 2 bases, with 18 bases between. Germline CDR1 MRHNA, CDR2 SNTAGT. This CDR3 is CASSRPRSGFTDTQYF. In DNA form, the CDR3 reads TGTGCCAGCAGCCGACCCCGAAGCGGATTCACAGATACGCAGTATTTT.

The genes are TRBV19 and TRBJ2-1; TRBD1 matches at 9 bases. CDR1 is LNHDA and CDR2 is SQIVND in the germline V gene (reference sequence). There are 15 residues in the CDR3. Unmatched junction bases numbered 8, after V lost 4 bases and J lost 7 bases. This CDR3 is CASSNRGRVRNEQFF. CDR3 nucleotide sequence: TGTGCCAGTAGTAACAGGGGGCGCGTTAGGAATGAGCAGTTCTTC.

This clonotype was seen at least ten times. This rearrangement joins TRBV20-1 to TRBJ1-6; 9 bases agree with TRBD1. V lost 5 bases and J lost 9; bases outside the gene matches: 8. The CDR3 sequence is 14 residues long. The germline CDR1 and CDR2 sequences are DFQATT and SNEGSKA (reference sequence). Written as DNA, the CDR3 is TGCAGTGCTTACACCGGGACAGGGAGTTCACCCCTCCACTTT. Its translation is CSAYTGTGSSPLHF.

Many counts were recorded for this clonotype. The chain couples TRBV19 to TRBJ2-5, with D hard to call. The CDR3 consists of 17 residues. In germline, CDR1 is LNHDA, CDR2 SQIVND (reference sequence). Trimming pared 3 bases from V and 0 bases from J, leaving 17 bases between. CDR3: CASSMHLGFGYQETQYF. The CDR3 region has the DNA TGTGCCAGTAGTATGCATCTAGGTTTCGGGTACCAAGAGACCCAGTACTTC.

V usage is TRBV2 and J usage is TRBJ1-6; 9 positions match TRBD1. V lost 5 bases and J lost 5; bases outside the gene matches: 10. Germline V CDR1 and CDR2: SNHLY, FYNNEI. There are 17 residues in the CDR3. CDR3 loop: CASSTTGGWADNSPLHF. CDR3 in DNA: TGTGCCAGCAGTACCACAGGGGGCTGGGCAGATAATTCACCCCTCCACTTT.

At least ten counts were recorded for this clonotype. The chain has TRBV9 and TRBJ2-1; 8 positions agree with TRBD2. The CDR3 is 16 amino acids. In germline, CDR1 is SGDLS, CDR2 YYNGEE. V gave up 0 bases and J gave up 5 bases; unmatched junction bases: 7. The CDR3 protein is CASSVGGTRRNNEQFF. CDR3 nucleotide sequence: TGTGCCAGCAGCGTAGGTGGGACTAGGCGGAACAATGAGCAGTTCTTC.